The 21 T cell receptor beta chains listed next were all sequenced from one sample in a study of blood T cell repertoires in COVID-19. The assay was immunoSEQ multiplex PCR, and TCRdb's table has in-frame clones only and misses some. This table holds 310,000 or so clones, about 90% found once. Specimen: peripheral blood. The receptor source for this set is a woman between 45 and 65 years old who had recovered from COVID-19.

J is TRBJ2-7 and V is TRBV7-8, with TRBD2 identical over 10 bases. The CDR3 spans 16 residues. V was clipped by 6 bases and J by 2 bases; unmatched bases: 10. The V gene's germline CDR1 is SGHVS and CDR2 FQNEAQ. In nucleotides, the CDR3 is TGTGCCAGCAGGGGCCCGGGGACTAGCGTCGCCTACGAGCAGTACTTC. Translated, it gives CASRGPGTSVAYEQYF.

This clone was counted once. The CDR3 DNA follows: TGCGCCAGCATAGCGGGGTCCTTTAGCACAGATACGCAGTATTTT. The encoded protein is CASIAGSFSTDTQYF. The V call is TRBV5-1, the J call TRBJ2-3; 8 positions agree with TRBD2. The ends lost 6 bases at V and 0 bases at J; junction bases unmatched: 6. The CDR3 runs to 15 residues. Germline assignment: CDR1 SGHRS and CDR2 YFSETQ.

The V gene is TRBV10-3, the J gene TRBJ1-2; D gene unclear. This CDR3 has 14 amino acids. V was shortened by 6 bases and J by 0 bases, with 11 bases between the two germline ends. Germline CDR1 reads ENHRY; CDR2 reads SYGVKD. CDR3 coding DNA: TGTGCCATCAGGACGCAGGTATCTAACTATGGCTACACCTTC. Its protein is CAIRTQVSNYGYTF.

This chain connects TRBV6-5 to TRBJ1-4, with D possibly TRBD1 on 6 matching bases. This CDR3 spans 15 amino acids. V lost 0 bases, J lost 8 bases, and 13 bases lay in between. Per germline, CDR1 MNHEY and CDR2 SVGAGI. CDR3: CASSYSRLDREKLFF. In DNA form, the CDR3 reads TGTGCCAGCAGTTACTCAAGGCTGGACAGAGAAAAACTGTTTTTT.

V gene TRBV5-1 combines with J gene TRBJ1-2; a weak D match, TRBD1 (6 bases). Germline CDR1 and CDR2: SGHRS and YFSETQ. The length of the CDR3 is 14 residues. Trimming removed 4 bases from V and 4 bases from J, with 14 bases in between. The DNA of the CDR3 is TGCGCCAGCAGCGCGGGGGCCTCCGGCTATGGCTACACCTTC. It codes for CASSAGASGYGYTF.

The chain links TRBV29-1 to TRBJ1-2; TRBD1 aligns across 7 bases. The CDR3 extends over 13 amino acids. The germline gives CDR1 SQVTM, CDR2 ANQGSEA. V shed 7 bases and J 7 bases; nucleotides not matched to a gene: 12. The chain's CDR3 is CSALTGQGVGYTF. The CDR3 bases are TGCAGCGCCCTAACTGGGCAGGGGGTTGGCTACACCTTC.

The chain links TRBV5-4 to TRBJ2-7; TRBD2 aligns across 9 bases. The V segment lost 7 bases and the J segment 4 bases; nucleotides outside the gene matches: 9. Germline-derived CDR1 and CDR2 are SGHNT and YYREEE (reference sequence). The CDR3 loop spans 14 amino acids. The DNA for the CDR3 is TGTGCCAGCGGGGTCGGCGGGAGGGCTTACGAGCAGTACTTC. Translating gives CASGVGGRAYEQYF. Filled out from reference TRBV5-4 and TRBJ2-7, the complete variable domain reads ETGVTQSPTHLIKTRGQQVTLRCSSQSGHNTVSWYQQALGQGPQFIFQYYREEENGRGNFPPRFSGLQFPNYSSELNVNALELDDSALYLCASGVGGRAYEQYFGPGTRLTVT.

The chain couples TRBV29-1 to TRBJ2-4; D remains ambiguous. Trimming pared 4 bases from V and 6 bases from J, leaving 10 bases between. The germline V gene has CDR1 SQVTM and CDR2 ANQGSEA. This CDR3 is 12 amino acids long. The DNA of the CDR3 is TGCAGCGTTGGGTCAGGCCCAAACATTCAGTACTTC. Amino acids: CSVGSGPNIQYF.

The chain joins TRBV3-1 (or the pseudogene TRBV3-2) to TRBJ2-7, with D perhaps TRBD2 (6 bases). The germline V gene encodes CDR1 LGHDT and CDR2 YNNKEL (reference sequence). The CDR3 length is 15 residues. Trimming removed 0 bases at V and 6 bases at J, with 15 bases between. The CDR3 DNA reads as TGTGCCAGCAGCCAAGATTTTGGGGGGTTGGGCGAGCAGTACTTC. Its translation: CASSQDFGGLGEQYF.

This chain joins TRBV19 and TRBJ1-1; D call uncertain. V was shortened by 6 bases and J by 1 base, with 12 bases between the two germline ends. The CDR3 sequence is 14 residues long. Germline V CDR1 and CDR2: LNHDA, SQIVND (reference sequence). DNA of the CDR3: TGTGCCAGTAGGAAACAGAACACGAACACTGAAGCTTTCTTT. Translation: CASRKQNTNTEAFF.

This chain joins TRBV6-5 and TRBJ1-1, with TRBD1 as a possible D gene (5 bases). CDR1 and CDR2 (germline): MNHEY, SVGAGI. Trimming cost V 8 bases and J 10 bases, with 17 bases left between them. The CDR3 has 12 residues. Here the CDR3 reads CASLTVTGVAFF. For the CDR3, the DNA is TGTGCCAGCCTAACAGTAACGGGGGTAGCTTTCTTT.

CDR3 sequence (DNA): TGTGCCAGCAGCGTACAGGGTGCAGCAGATACGCAGTATTTT. It yields the protein CASSVQGAADTQYF. The chain recombines TRBV9 with TRBJ2-3, with a weak D call TRBD1 (5 bases). The CDR3 covers 14 residues. Germline V lookup: CDR1 SGDLS, CDR2 YYNGEE. Trimming took off 1 base at V and 4 bases at J, with 10 bases between the two ends.

The V gene is TRBV9, the J gene TRBJ2-3; possibly TRBD2 for D (5 bases). This CDR3 comprises 14 residues. Between the trimmed V and J ends, which lost 4 bases and 2 bases, there was a span of 11 bases. The germline gives CDR1 SGDLS, CDR2 YYNGEE. CDR3 region: CASSLRTYTDTQYF. CDR3 nucleotide sequence: TGTGCCAGCAGCCTTCGGACTTACACAGATACGCAGTATTTT.

The V call is TRBV30, the J call TRBJ2-1; D unresolved. The CDR3 runs 11 residues. The ends were cut back, 5 bases at V and 3 bases at J, with 5 bases in the middle. Germline V gene sequence: CDR1 GTSNPN, CDR2 SVGIG (reference sequence). The CDR3 DNA sequence: TGTGCCTGGGGGTACTACAATGAGCAGTTCTTC. Its protein is CAWGYYNEQFF. The full variable domain, rest sourced from reference TRBV30 and TRBJ2-1, is SQTIHQWPATLVQPVGSPLSLECTVEGTSNPNLYWYRQAAGRGLQLLFYSVGIGQISSEVPQNLSASRPQDRQFILSSKKLLLSDSGFYLCAWGYYNEQFFGPGTRLTVL.

In its sample, this clone was seen once. The genes are TRBV5-4 and TRBJ2-7, with 10 bases matching TRBD1. Germline CDR1 SGHNT, CDR2 YYREEE (reference sequence). The CDR3 sequence is 16 residues long. The J segment lost 1 base and the V segment lost 2 bases, leaving 6 bases of the junction unmatched. The CDR3 spells CASSLPPGQGSYEQYF. The CDR3 region has the DNA TGTGCCAGCAGCTTACCACCGGGACAGGGGTCCTACGAGCAGTACTTC.

This sequence joins TRBV7-3 and TRBJ1-2; 10 bases fit TRBD1. The junction had 7 bases not matched to a gene; V was cut back by 5 bases and J by 4 bases. This CDR3 has 15 residues. Looked up from germline, CDR1 is SGHTA and CDR2 is FQGTGA. CDR3 region: CASSPGTGESYGYTF. CDR3 in DNA: TGTGCCAGCAGCCCCGGGACAGGGGAGAGCTATGGCTACACCTTC.

This chain links TRBV5-4 with TRBJ2-3, with D possibly matching TRBD2 (5 bases). Germline assignment: CDR1 SGHNT and CDR2 YYREEE (reference sequence). CDR3 size: 14 residues. Trimming pared 4 bases from V and 2 bases from J, leaving 11 bases between. The CDR3 loop is CASSATRYTDTQYF. In DNA form, the CDR3 reads TGTGCCAGCAGCGCCACTAGATACACAGATACGCAGTATTTT.

This chain joins TRBV7-3 and TRBJ2-2; D is possibly TRBD1 (7 bases). Trimming removed 2 bases at V and 4 bases at J, with 20 bases between. Germline CDR1 is SGHTA and CDR2 is FQGTGA. This CDR3 has 18 residues. CDR3 coding DNA: TGTGCCAGCAGCTTACAGGGGGGCAGCTTTGCGGGCACCGGGGAGCTGTTTTTT. Translated: CASSLQGGSFAGTGELFF.

The chain has TRBV19 and TRBJ1-1; the D gene is possibly TRBD1 (5 bases). The CDR3 spans 11 residues. The V gene's germline CDR1 is LNHDA and CDR2 SQIVND (reference sequence). V was shortened by 8 bases and J by 7 bases, with 11 bases between the two germline ends. The CDR3 DNA follows: TGTGCCAGTTCAGGGCGGAGTGAAGCTTTCTTT. This sequence encodes CASSGRSEAFF.

V and J are TRBV7-8 and TRBJ1-1; 8 bases align to TRBD1. Trimming removed 2 bases from V and 3 bases from J; junction bases left unmatched: 2. The CDR3 consists of 14 residues. From germline, CDR1 is SGHVS and CDR2 FQNEAQ. In nucleotides, the CDR3 is TGTGCCAGCAGCTTACAGGGGGCTGACACTGAAGCTTTCTTT. It translates to CASSLQGADTEAFF.

This clone was found a few times. The V gene is TRBV11-2, the J gene TRBJ2-3; TRBD1 might be the D (6 bases). Germline-derived CDR1 and CDR2 are SGHAT and FQNNGV. This CDR3 comprises 15 residues. The ends were cut back, 5 bases at V and 4 bases at J, with 16 bases in the middle. The CDR3 loop is CASSLGQGSADTQYF. CDR3 nucleotides: TGTGCCAGCAGCCTAGGTCAGGGGTCCGCAGATACGCAGTATTTT.